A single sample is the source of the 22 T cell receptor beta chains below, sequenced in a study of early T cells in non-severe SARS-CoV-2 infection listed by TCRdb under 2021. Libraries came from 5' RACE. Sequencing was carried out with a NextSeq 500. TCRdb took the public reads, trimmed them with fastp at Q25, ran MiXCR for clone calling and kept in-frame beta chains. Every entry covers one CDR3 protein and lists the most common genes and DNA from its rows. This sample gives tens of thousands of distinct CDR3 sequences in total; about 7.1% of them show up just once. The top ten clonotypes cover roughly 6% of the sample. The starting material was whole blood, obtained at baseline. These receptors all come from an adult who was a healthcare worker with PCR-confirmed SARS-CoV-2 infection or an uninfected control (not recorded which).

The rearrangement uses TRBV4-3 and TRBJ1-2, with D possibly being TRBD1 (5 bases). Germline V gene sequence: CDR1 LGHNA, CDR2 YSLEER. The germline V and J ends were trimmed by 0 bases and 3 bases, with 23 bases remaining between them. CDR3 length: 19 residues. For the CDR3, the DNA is TGCGCCAGCAGCCAAGATGCTCCCACCCTCAGGGTAAGGGACTATGGCTACACCTTC. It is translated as CASSQDAPTLRVRDYGYTF.

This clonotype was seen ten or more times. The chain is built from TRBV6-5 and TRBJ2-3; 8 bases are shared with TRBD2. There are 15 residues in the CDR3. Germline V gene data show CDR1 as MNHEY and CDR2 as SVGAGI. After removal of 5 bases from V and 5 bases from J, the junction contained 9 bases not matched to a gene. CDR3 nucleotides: TGTGCCAGCAGTACCCTACTAGCGGCGGAAGATACGCAGTATTTT. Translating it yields CASSTLLAAEDTQYF.

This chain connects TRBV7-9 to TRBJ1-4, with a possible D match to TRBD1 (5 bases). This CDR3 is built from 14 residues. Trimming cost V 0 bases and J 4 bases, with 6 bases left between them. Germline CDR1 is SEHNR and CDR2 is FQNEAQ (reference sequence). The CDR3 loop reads CASSLAGVNEKLFF. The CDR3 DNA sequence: TGTGCCAGCAGCTTAGCAGGGGTTAATGAAAAACTGTTTTTT.

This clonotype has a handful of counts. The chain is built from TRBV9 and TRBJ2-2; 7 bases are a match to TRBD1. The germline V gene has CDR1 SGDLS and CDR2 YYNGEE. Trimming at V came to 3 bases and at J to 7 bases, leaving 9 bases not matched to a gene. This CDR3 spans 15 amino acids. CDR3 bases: TGTGCCAGCAGCGCGAGGGGACAGAAGGGCGGGGAGCTGTTTTTT. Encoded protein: CASSARGQKGGELFF.

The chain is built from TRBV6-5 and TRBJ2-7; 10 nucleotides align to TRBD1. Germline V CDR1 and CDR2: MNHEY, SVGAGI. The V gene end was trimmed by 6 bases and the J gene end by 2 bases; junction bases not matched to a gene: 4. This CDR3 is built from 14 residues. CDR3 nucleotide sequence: TGTGCCAGCAGCGGGACAGGGGATACCTACGAGCAGTACTTC. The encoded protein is CASSGTGDTYEQYF.

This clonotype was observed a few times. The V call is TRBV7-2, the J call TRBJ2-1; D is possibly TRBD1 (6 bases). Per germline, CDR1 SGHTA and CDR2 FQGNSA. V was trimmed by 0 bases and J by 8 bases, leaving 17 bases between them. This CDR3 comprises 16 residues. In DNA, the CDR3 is TGTGCCAGCAGCTTAGCGCGTACAGGACAGCTCGATGAGCAGTTCTTC. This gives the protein CASSLARTGQLDEQFF. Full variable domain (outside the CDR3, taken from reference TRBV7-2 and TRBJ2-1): GAGVSQSPSNKVTEKGKDVELRCDPISGHTALYWYRQSLGQGLEFLIYFQGNSAPDKSGLPSDRFSAERTGGSVSTLTIQRTQQEDSAVYLCASSLARTGQLDEQFFGPGTRLTVL.

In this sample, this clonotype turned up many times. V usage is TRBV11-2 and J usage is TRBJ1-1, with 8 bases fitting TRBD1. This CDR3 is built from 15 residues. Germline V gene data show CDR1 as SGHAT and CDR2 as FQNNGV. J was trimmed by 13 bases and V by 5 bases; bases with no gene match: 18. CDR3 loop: CASSQESGGGLKLFF. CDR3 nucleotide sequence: TGTGCCAGCAGCCAAGAATCAGGGGGCGGACTGAAGCTTTTCTTT.

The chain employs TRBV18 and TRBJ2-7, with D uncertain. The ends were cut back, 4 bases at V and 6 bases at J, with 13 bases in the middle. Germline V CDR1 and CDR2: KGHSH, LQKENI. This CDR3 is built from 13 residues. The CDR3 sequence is CASSQGSTTEQYF. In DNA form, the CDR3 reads TGTGCCAGCTCACAGGGTTCCACCACCGAGCAGTACTTC.

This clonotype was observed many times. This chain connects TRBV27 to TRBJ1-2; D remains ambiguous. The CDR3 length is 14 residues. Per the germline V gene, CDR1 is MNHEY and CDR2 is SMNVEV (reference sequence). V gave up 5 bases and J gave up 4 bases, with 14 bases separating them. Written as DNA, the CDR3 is TGTGCCAGCAGTCCCAATGGAGGTTTCTATGGCTACACCTTC. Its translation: CASSPNGGFYGYTF.

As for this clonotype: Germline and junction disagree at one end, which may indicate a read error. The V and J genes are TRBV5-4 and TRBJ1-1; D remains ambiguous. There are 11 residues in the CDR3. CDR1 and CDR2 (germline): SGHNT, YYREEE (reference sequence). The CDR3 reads CASSLNTEALF. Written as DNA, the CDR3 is TGTGCCAGCAGCCTCAACACTGAAGCTCTCTTT.

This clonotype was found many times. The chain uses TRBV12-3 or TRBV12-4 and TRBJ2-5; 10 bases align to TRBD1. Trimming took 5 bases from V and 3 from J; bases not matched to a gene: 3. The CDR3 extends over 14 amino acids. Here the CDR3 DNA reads TGTGCCAGCAGTGCGGACAGGGGGAAAGAGACCCAGTACTTC. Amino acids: CASSADRGKETQYF.

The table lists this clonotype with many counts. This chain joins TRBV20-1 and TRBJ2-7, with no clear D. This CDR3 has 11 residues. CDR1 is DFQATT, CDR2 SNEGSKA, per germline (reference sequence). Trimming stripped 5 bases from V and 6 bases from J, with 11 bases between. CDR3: CSALGSTEQYF. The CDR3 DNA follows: TGCAGTGCTCTGGGGTCCACCGAGCAGTACTTC.

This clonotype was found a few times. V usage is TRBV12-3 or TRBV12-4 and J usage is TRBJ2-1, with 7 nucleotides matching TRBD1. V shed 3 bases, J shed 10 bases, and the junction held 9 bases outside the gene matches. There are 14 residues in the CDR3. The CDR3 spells CASSFWTGEMEQFF. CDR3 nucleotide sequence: TGTGCCAGCAGTTTCTGGACAGGCGAGATGGAGCAGTTCTTC.

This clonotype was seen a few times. This chain's CDR3 is CSARWSGGPREQYF. DNA of the CDR3: TGCAGTGCTAGGTGGAGCGGGGGGCCTCGTGAGCAGTACTTC. The rearrangement uses TRBV20-1 and TRBJ2-7; 9 bases map to TRBD2. CDR3 length: 14 amino acids. V was pared by 3 bases and J by 7 bases, with 10 bases of the junction left unmatched. CDR1 DFQATT and CDR2 SNEGSKA come from the germline V gene (reference sequence).

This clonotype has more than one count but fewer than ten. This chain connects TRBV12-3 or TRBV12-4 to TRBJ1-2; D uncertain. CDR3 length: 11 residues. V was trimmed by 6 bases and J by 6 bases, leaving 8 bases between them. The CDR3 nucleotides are TGTGCCAGCAGCTGGGGAGATGGCTACACCTTC. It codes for CASSWGDGYTF.

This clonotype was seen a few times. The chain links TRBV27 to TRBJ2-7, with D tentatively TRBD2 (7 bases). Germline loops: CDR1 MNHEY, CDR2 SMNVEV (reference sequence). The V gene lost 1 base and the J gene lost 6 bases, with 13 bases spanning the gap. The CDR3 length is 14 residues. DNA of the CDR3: TGTGCCAGCAGTTTATACGGGGGGCTGAGCGAGCAGTACTTC. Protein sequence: CASSLYGGLSEQYF.

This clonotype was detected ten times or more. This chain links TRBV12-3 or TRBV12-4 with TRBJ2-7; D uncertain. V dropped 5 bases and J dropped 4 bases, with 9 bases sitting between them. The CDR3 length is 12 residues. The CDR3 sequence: CASSDDGYEQYF. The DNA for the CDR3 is TGTGCCAGCAGTGATGACGGGTACGAGCAGTACTTC.

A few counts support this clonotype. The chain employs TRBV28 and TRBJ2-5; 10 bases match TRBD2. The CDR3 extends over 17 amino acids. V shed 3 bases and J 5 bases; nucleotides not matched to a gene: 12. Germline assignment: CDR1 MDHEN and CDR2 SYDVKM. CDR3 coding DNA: TGTGCCAGCAGTTTTACGTCAGCGGGGGGGCCTCGGGAGACCCAGTACTTC. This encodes CASSFTSAGGPRETQYF.

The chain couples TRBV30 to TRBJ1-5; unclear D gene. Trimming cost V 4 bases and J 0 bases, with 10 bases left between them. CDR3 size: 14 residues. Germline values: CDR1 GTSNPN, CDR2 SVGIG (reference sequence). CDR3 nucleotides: TGTGCCTGGACACCATCCTATAGCAATCAGCCCCAGCATTTT. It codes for CAWTPSYSNQPQHF. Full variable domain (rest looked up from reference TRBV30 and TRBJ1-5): SQTIHQWPATLVQPVGSPLSLECTVEGTSNPNLYWYRQAAGRGLQLLFYSVGIGQISSEVPQNLSASRPQDRQFILSSKKLLLSDSGFYLCAWTPSYSNQPQHFGDGTRLSIL.

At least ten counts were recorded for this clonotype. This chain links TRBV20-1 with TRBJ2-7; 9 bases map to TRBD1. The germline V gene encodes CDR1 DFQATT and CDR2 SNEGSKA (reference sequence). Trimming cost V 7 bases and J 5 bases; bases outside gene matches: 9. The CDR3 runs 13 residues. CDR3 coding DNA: TGCAGTGGTATGACAGGGGGAGTACACGAGCAGTACTTC. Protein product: CSGMTGGVHEQYF.

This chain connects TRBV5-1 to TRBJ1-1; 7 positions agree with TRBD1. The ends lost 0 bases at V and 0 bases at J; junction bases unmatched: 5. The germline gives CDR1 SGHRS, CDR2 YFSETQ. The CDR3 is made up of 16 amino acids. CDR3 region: CASSLEAGGMNTEAFF. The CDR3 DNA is TGCGCCAGCAGCTTGGAGGCAGGGGGTATGAACACTGAAGCTTTCTTT.

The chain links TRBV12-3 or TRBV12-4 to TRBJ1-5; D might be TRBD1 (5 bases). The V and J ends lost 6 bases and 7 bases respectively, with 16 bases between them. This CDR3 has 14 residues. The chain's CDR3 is CASRPQGLGQPQHF. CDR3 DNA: TGTGCCAGCAGACCTCAGGGTTTAGGGCAGCCCCAGCATTTT.